These 20 T cell receptor beta chains share one sample of origin, sequenced in a study of Graves' ophthalmopathy and Graves' hyperthyroidism. Amplification targeted the TCR beta CDR3 regions, with RNA transcripts as the source material. The library came from an HTBI-primed first-round RT-PCR and a second-round multiplex PCR. TCRdb fed the multiplex PCR reads into MiXCR, producing one record per CDR3 protein. In the table there are around 1.1 million distinct CDR3 sequences, 36% of which are singletons. The sample was peripheral blood or thyroid tissue (not recorded which). These receptors all come from an adult man with Graves' hyperthyroidism.

In this sample, this clonotype turned up many times. V is TRBV30 and J is TRBJ1-3; 8 bases are a match to TRBD1. With 5 bases clipped from V and 2 bases from J, the junction kept 5 bases outside the gene matches. Germline V gives CDR1 GTSNPN, CDR2 SVGIG (reference sequence). The CDR3 loop spans 14 amino acids. CDR3 coding DNA: TGTGCCTGGGTAGGACAGGGCACTGGAAACACCATATATTTT. It translates to CAWVGQGTGNTIYF.

This clonotype was counted many times. The chain employs TRBV12-3 or TRBV12-4 and TRBJ1-5; D not resolved. The CDR3 consists of 11 residues. Trimming took off 6 bases at V and 9 bases at J, with 9 bases between the two ends. CDR3 nucleotide sequence: TGTGCCAGCAGCCTGTCTCGGCCCCAGCATTTT. This sequence encodes CASSLSRPQHF.

The sample holds many counts of this clonotype. The rearrangement joins TRBV9 to TRBJ2-7; possibly TRBD1 or TRBD2 for D (5 bases each). V was shortened by 0 bases and J by 0 bases, with 7 bases between the two germline ends. CDR3 length: 14 residues. CDR1 is SGDLS and CDR2 is YYNGEE in the germline V gene. The CDR3 DNA reads as TGTGCCAGCAGCGTAGAGGGGAGCTCCTACGAGCAGTACTTC. Protein: CASSVEGSSYEQYF.

This clonotype showed up just once. An end of the junction differs from the germline gene, which may be a read error. The genes are TRBV9 and TRBJ2-2; D is unresolved. This CDR3 is built from 14 residues. Germline values: CDR1 SGDLS, CDR2 YYNGEE. The CDR3, as DNA: TGTGCCAGAAGCGTTTCATCGAACACCGGGGAGCTGTTTTTT. As protein: CARSVSSNTGELFF.

On this clonotype itself: One junction end disagrees with the germline gene, perhaps due to a read error. The chain links TRBV10-2 to TRBJ1-2; D is possibly TRBD1 (5 bases). The CDR3 is 17 amino acids. Germline V gene lookup returns CDR1 WSHSY and CDR2 SAAADI. The CDR3: CASSLTVEGPYGYGYAF. The CDR3 DNA is TGTGCCAGCAGTCTCACTGTTGAGGGGCCCTATGGCTATGGCTACGCCTTC.

The chain employs TRBV30 and TRBJ2-7, with 9 bases that match TRBD2. V lost 1 base and J lost 2; bases outside the gene matches: 3. The CDR3 totals 14 residues. Germline values: CDR1 GTSNPN, CDR2 SVGIG (reference sequence). The CDR3 region is CAWSGLAVTYEQYF. The CDR3 DNA sequence: TGTGCCTGGAGTGGACTAGCGGTGACCTACGAGCAGTACTTC.

The chain joins TRBV20-1 to TRBJ1-4; D may be TRBD1 (5 bases). In germline, CDR1 is DFQATT, CDR2 SNEGSKA (reference sequence). V was pared by 1 base and J by 5 bases, with 11 bases between. This CDR3 has 14 amino acids. CDR3 DNA sequence: TGCAGTGCTAGAGCAGGGAGTGGCAATGAAAAACTGTTTTTT. Its translation is CSARAGSGNEKLFF.

In this sample, this clonotype turned up many times. V usage is TRBV19 and J usage is TRBJ1-1, with TRBD1 matching over 8 bases. Germline loops: CDR1 LNHDA, CDR2 SQIVND (reference sequence). The J segment lost 6 bases and the V segment lost 3 bases, leaving 9 bases of the junction unmatched. The CDR3 loop spans 15 amino acids. DNA for the CDR3: TGTGCCAGTAGTATTGACAGGGGCGAATTCGCTGAAGCTTTCTTT. This codes for CASSIDRGEFAEAFF. The entire variable domain, with the rest obtained from reference TRBV19 and TRBJ1-1, is as follows: DGGITQSPKYLFRKEGQNVTLSCEQNLNHDAMYWYRQDPGQGLRLIYYSQIVNDFQKGDIAEGYSVSREKKESFPLTVTSAQKNPTAFYLCASSIDRGEFAEAFFGQGTRLTVV.

This clonotype was picked up many times. The chain links TRBV20-1 to TRBJ1-3; possible D gene TRBD1, 6 bases. Between the trimmed V and J ends, which lost 2 bases and 4 bases, there was a span of 9 bases. Germline CDR1 is DFQATT and CDR2 is SNEGSKA (reference sequence). The CDR3 loop spans 13 amino acids. The CDR3, as DNA: TGCAGTGCTAGACAGGGGTTCGGAAACACCATATATTTT. It codes for CSARQGFGNTIYF.

This clonotype was detected many times. The genes are TRBV10-3 and TRBJ1-2, with D uncertain. Trimming removed 10 bases from V and 0 bases from J, with 18 bases in between. This CDR3 has 15 amino acids. Germline loops: CDR1 ENHRY, CDR2 SYGVKD. The CDR3, as DNA: TGTGCCACCACGGACTGGGCGACCACTAACTATGGCTACACCTTC. Its translation is CATTDWATTNYGYTF.

A note on this clonotype: An end of the junction differs from the germline gene, which may be a read error. The chain joins TRBV24-1 to TRBJ2-5; the D gene is possibly TRBD2 (6 bases). The CDR3 sequence is 15 residues long. From germline, CDR1 is KGHDR and CDR2 SFDVKD. The CDR3 loop reads CATSAARGLHMLQYF. The DNA for the CDR3 is TGTGCCACCAGTGCCGCAAGGGGACTCCATATGTTGCAGTATTTC.

This chain links TRBV29-1 with TRBJ2-2; no clear D. Germline CDR1 SQVTM, CDR2 ANQGSEA. The V and J ends lost 4 bases and 7 bases respectively, with 10 bases between them. The CDR3 covers 12 residues. The CDR3 sequence: CSVVGKGGELFF. The CDR3 DNA reads as TGCAGCGTTGTCGGTAAAGGCGGGGAGCTGTTTTTT.

The chain links TRBV9 to TRBJ2-5; 7 nucleotides match TRBD2. J gave up 5 bases and V 3 bases, and 10 bases lay outside the gene matches. The CDR3 spans 15 residues. CDR1 and CDR2 from the germline V gene are SGDLS and YYNGEE. The CDR3 reads CASSGGGGAGETQYF. The CDR3 region has the DNA TGTGCCAGCAGCGGGGGCGGGGGAGCAGGGGAGACCCAGTACTTC.

This clonotype turned up a few times. The J gene is TRBJ2-7, the V gene TRBV7-9; 7 bases are a match to TRBD1. CDR3 length equals 14 residues. Germline V CDR1 and CDR2: SEHNR, FQNEAQ (reference sequence). V was clipped by 5 bases and J by 5 bases; unmatched bases: 9. CDR3 sequence (DNA): TGTGCCAGCAGCCTACAGGGGCCCCATCACGAGCAGTACTTC. Its protein product is CASSLQGPHHEQYF.

This clonotype was counted many times. The rearrangement links TRBV5-1 to TRBJ2-7, with TRBD1 matching 11 bases. Germline trimming cut 6 bases from V and 7 bases from J; bases unmatched to any gene: 6. This CDR3 is 13 amino acids long. Germline loops: CDR1 SGHRS, CDR2 YFSETQ. The CDR3 region has the DNA TGCGCCAGCATTGGGGACAGGGGGATAGAGCAGTACTTC. Its translation is CASIGDRGIEQYF.

This sequence joins TRBV10-2 and TRBJ2-7; possible D gene TRBD2, 5 bases. This CDR3 has 14 amino acids. V was clipped by 0 bases and J by 5 bases, with 11 bases between them. Per the germline V gene, CDR1 is WSHSY and CDR2 is SAAADI. The DNA of the CDR3 is TGCGCCAGCAGTGAGTCAGGGAGTAGCGACGAGCAGTACTTC. This sequence encodes CASSESGSSDEQYF.

This clonotype was detected ten times or more. This chain connects TRBV7-3 to TRBJ2-2; D is undetermined. The CDR3 runs 11 residues. V lost 6 bases and J 7 bases, leaving 6 bases between the germline ends. CDR1 SGHTA and CDR2 FQGTGA come from the germline V gene. The CDR3 sequence: CASRGSGELFF. In DNA form, the CDR3 reads TGTGCCAGCAGGGGTAGCGGGGAGCTGTTTTTT.

The chain employs TRBV9 and TRBJ2-7, with no clear D. Near its end, the DNA agrees better with TRBJ2-1, so the J call may be wrong. CDR1 and CDR2 from the germline V gene are SGDLS and YYNGEE. This CDR3 has 13 residues. In nucleotides, the CDR3 is TGTGCCAGCAGCCCGATCACCGACCATGAGCAGTTCTTC. Its translation: CASSPITDHEQFF.

The genes are TRBV10-3 and TRBJ2-2, with 9 bases identical to TRBD1. The ends lost 6 bases at V and 6 bases at J; junction bases unmatched: 17. The CDR3 extends over 18 amino acids. CDR1 ENHRY and CDR2 SYGVKD come from the germline V gene. CDR3 sequence: CAISNRGQGRPLPGELFF. CDR3 coding DNA: TGTGCCATCAGCAACAGGGGACAGGGTCGACCACTCCCCGGGGAGCTGTTTTTT.

There are a few counts of this clonotype. The J gene is TRBJ1-1, the V gene TRBV5-1, with D uncertain. This CDR3 has 15 amino acids. V was cut by 4 bases and J by 2 bases, with 15 bases left in between. Per germline, CDR1 SGHRS and CDR2 YFSETQ. The CDR3 DNA is TGCGCCAGCAGCGGTGCCTGGCCTACCAACACTGAAGCTTTCTTT. Translation gives CASSGAWPTNTEAFF.